The clone carrying this T cell receptor beta chain was picked up a small number of times. Its antigen is unidentified. CDR1 KGHDR and CDR2 SFDVKD come from the germline V gene. The CDR3 runs to 12 residues. The V gene lost 1 base and the J gene lost 3 bases, with 2 bases spanning the gap. 5'RACE primed from the constant segment yielded TCR alpha and TCR beta cDNA libraries bearing sample barcodes and UMIs. TCRdb used MiXCR to reprocess the 5' RACE reads, holding one entry per CDR3 protein. The sample holds about 240,000 distinct CDR3 sequences, roughly 10% seen once. The data stem from a study of T-cell memory formation after mild COVID-19. Study-level results: The finding that pre-infection memory included some responding clones suggested that cross-reactive memory joined. Those CD4+ clones that contracted were mainly in CM and EM (CD8+ ones in EMRA).

The chain joins TRBV24-1 to TRBJ2-5; no reliable D call. This receptor was taken from a man aged 18 to 29 who had mild COVID-19 (a few samples of this study predate the infection). Cell type and time point are not known. The sample taken for sequencing was PBMCs or a T cell subset sorted from them (not recorded which). DNA of the CDR3: TGTGCCACCAGTGATTTAAAAGAGACCCAGTACTTC. Its translation: CATSDLKETQYF.